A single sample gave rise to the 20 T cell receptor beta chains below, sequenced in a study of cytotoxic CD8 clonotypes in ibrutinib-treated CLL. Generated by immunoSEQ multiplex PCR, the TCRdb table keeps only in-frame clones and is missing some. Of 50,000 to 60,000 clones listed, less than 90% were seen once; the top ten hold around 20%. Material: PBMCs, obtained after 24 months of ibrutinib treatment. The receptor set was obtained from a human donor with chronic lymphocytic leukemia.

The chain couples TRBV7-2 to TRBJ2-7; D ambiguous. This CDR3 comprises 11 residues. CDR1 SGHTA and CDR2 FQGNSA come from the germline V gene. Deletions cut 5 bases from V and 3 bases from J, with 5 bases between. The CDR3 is CASSPNYEQYF. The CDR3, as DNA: TGTGCCAGCAGCCCCAACTACGAGCAGTACTTC.

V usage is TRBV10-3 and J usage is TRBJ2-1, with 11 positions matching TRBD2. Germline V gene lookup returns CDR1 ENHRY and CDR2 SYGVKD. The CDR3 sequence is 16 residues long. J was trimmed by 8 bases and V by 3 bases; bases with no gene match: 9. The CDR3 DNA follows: TGTGCCATCAGTGACCCAGGACTAGCGGGTATCGATGAGCAGTTCTTC. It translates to CAISDPGLAGIDEQFF.

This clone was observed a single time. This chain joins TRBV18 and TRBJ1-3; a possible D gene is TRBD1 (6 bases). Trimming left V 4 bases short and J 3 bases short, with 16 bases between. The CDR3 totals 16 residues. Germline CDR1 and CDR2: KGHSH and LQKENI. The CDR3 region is CASSRNSGAHGNTIYF. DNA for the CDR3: TGTGCCAGCTCACGAAATTCAGGGGCCCATGGAAACACCATATATTTT.

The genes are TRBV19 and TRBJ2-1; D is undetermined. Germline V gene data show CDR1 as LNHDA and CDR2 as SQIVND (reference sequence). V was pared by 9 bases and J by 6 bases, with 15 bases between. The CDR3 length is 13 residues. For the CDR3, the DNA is TGTGCCAGCTCCTCCCCTGCCGGCAATGAGCAGTTCTTC. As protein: CASSSPAGNEQFF.

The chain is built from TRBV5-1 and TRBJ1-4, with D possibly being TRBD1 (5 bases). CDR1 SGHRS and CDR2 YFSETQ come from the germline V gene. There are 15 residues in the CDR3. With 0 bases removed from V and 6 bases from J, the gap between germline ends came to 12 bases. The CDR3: CASSLGRGGDEKLFF. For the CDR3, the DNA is TGCGCCAGCAGCTTGGGCCGGGGAGGGGATGAAAAACTGTTTTTT.

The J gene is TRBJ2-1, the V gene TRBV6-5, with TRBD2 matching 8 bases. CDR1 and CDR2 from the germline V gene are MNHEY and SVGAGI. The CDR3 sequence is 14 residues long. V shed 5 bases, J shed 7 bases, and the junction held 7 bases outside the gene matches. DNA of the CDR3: TGTGCCAGCAGTGGAGCGGGAGAAACGAATGAGCAGTTCTTC. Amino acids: CASSGAGETNEQFF.

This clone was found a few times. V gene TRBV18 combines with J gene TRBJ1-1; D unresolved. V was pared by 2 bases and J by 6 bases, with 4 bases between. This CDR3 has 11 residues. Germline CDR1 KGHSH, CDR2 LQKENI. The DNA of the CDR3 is TGTGCCAGCTCACCAGGGTCTGAAGCTTTCTTT. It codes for CASSPGSEAFF.

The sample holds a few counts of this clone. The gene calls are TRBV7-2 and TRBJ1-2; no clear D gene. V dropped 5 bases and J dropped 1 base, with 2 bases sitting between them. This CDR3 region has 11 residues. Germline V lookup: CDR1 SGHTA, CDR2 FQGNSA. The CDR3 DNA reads TGTGCCAGCAGCAATAACTATGGCTACACCTTC. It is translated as CASSNNYGYTF. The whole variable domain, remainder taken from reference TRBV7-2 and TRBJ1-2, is GAGVSQSPSNKVTEKGKDVELRCDPISGHTALYWYRQSLGQGLEFLIYFQGNSAPDKSGLPSDRFSAERTGGSVSTLTIQRTQQEDSAVYLCASSNNYGYTFGSGTRLTVV.

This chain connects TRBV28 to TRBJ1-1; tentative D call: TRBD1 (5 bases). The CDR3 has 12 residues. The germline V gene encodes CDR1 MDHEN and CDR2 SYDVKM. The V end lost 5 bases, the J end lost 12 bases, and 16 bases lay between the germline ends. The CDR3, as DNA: TGTGCCAGCAGTGGCATCAGGGAGAAGACTTTCTTT. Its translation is CASSGIREKTFF.

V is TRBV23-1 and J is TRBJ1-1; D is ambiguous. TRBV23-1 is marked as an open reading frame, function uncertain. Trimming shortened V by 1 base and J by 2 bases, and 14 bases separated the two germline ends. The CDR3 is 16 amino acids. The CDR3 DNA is TGCGCCAGCAGTCAATTCGGGAAGTCCAGAAACACTGAAGCTTTCTTT. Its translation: CASSQFGKSRNTEAFF.

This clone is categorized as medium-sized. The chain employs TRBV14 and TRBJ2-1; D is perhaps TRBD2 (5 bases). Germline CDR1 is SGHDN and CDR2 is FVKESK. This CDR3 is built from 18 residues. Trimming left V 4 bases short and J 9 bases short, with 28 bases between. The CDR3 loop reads CASSPIIDWEYHTGEQFF. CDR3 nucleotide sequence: TGTGCCAGCAGCCCAATAATCGACTGGGAGTACCATACGGGTGAGCAGTTCTTC.

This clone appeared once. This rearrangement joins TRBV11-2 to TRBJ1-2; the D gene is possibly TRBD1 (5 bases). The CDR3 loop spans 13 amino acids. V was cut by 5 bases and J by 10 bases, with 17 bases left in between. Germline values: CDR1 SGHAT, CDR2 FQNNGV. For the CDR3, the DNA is TGTGCCAGCAGCGCGGCGGGCGGGACGGCCTACACCTTC. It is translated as CASSAAGGTAYTF.

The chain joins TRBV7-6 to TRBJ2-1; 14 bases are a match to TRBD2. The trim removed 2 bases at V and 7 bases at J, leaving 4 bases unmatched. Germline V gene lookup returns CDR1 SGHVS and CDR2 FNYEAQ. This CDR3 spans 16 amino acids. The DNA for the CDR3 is TGTGCCAGCAGCTTAAAGGGACTAGCGGGGGCTAATGAGCAGTTCTTC. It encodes CASSLKGLAGANEQFF.

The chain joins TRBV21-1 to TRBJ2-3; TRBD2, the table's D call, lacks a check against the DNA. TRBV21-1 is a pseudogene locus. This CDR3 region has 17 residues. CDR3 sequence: CASKMRLAGAVTDTQYF. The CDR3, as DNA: TGTGCCAGCAAGATGCGACTAGCGGGAGCGGTGACAGATACGCAGTATTTT.

The CDR3: CASSEVRAGEQFF. Written as DNA, the CDR3 is TGTGCCAGCAGCGAAGTTAGGGCTGGGGAGCAGTTCTTC. This chain links TRBV11-2 with TRBJ2-1; D uncertain. Germline assignment: CDR1 SGHAT and CDR2 FQNNGV. The ends were cut back, 5 bases at V and 10 bases at J, with 15 bases in the middle. The CDR3 consists of 13 residues.

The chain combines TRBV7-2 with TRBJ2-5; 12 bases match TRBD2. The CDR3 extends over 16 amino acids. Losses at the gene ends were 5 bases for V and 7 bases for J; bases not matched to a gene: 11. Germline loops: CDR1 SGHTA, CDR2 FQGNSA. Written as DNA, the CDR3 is TGTGCCAGCAGCCTTAGACTAGCGGGAGCTTTTGGGACCCAGTACTTC. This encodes CASSLRLAGAFGTQYF.

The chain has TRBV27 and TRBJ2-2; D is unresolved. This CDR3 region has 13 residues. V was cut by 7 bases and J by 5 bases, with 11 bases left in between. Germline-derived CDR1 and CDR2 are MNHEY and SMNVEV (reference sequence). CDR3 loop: CASTPSRTGELFF. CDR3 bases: TGTGCCAGCACGCCGAGCAGGACCGGGGAGCTGTTTTTT.

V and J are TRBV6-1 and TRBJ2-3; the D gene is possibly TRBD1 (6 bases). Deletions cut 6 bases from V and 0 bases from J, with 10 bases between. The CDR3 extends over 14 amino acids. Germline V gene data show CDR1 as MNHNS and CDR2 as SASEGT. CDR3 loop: CASRRTASTDTQYF. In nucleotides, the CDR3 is TGTGCCAGCAGACGGACAGCTAGCACAGATACGCAGTATTTT.

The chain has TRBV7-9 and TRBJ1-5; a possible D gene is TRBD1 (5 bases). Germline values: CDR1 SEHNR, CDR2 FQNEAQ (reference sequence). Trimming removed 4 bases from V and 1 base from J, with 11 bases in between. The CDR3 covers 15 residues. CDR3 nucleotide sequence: TGTGCCAGCAGCTCGCAGGGAGCCAGCAATCAGCCCCAGCATTTT. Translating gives CASSSQGASNQPQHF.

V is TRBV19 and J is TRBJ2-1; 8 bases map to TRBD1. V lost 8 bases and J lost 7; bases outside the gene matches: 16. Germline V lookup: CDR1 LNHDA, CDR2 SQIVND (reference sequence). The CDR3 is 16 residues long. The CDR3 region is CASRKTGAERLNEQFF. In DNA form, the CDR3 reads TGTGCCAGTCGGAAGACAGGGGCTGAGCGATTAAATGAGCAGTTCTTC.